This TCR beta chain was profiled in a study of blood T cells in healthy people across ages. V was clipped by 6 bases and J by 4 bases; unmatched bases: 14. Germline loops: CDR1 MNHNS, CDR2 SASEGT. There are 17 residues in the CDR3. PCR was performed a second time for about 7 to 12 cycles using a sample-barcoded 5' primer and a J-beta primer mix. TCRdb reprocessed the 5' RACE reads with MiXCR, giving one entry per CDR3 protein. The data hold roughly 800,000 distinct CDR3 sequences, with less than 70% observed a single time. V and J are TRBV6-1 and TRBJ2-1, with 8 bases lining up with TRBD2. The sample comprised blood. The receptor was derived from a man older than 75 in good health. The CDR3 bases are TGTGCCAGCAGAGCCGGATACCTAGCGGGCCAATACAATGAGCAGTTCTTC. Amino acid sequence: CASRAGYLAGQYNEQFF.